The present TCR beta chain was sequenced within a study of vaccination and CD4 T cells after COVID-19. Turning to the study itself: The authors used overlapping spike peptides from SARS-CoV-2, HCoV-NL63, HCoV-OC43 and HCoV-229E to stimulate cells.

Details on this clonotype: Its target is not known.

Findings and limits, study-wide: In convalescent patients, a median 86.3% of post-vaccine SARS-CoV-2-reactive clones appeared only after vaccination.

Treatment: approximately 11-day PBMC culture with coronavirus spike peptide pools or control peptides (ViraFEST assay). One should note that the unexposed donor's CD4+ T cells were collected before the COVID-19 pandemic (2011-2018). Some 2 million PBMCs were grown per well alongside 8.5 to 10 IU/ml IL-2 and 8 to 10 ug/ml peptide pools. Germline CDR1 reads LNHDA; CDR2 reads SQIVND (reference sequence). The CDR3 spans 17 residues. The V and J ends lost 7 bases and 3 bases respectively, with 25 bases between them. Once obtained from cultured CD4+ T cells, the DNA was sequenced using the Oncomine TCR Beta short-read assay. TCRdb fed the PCR reads into MiXCR, producing one record per CDR3 protein. The sample records thousands of distinct CDR3 sequences, under 65% being singletons.

The sequence was obtained from a human donor in good health. V usage is TRBV19 and J usage is TRBJ2-7; weak D call: TRBD1 (6 bases). Sequencing input: CD4+ T cells from blood, cultured in vitro. The CDR3: CASNSPGQSFDRYEQYF. The CDR3 nucleotides read TGTGCCAGTAACTCTCCAGGACAGTCCTTCGACCGCTACGAGCAGTACTTC.